Each of the 14 T cell receptor beta chains below was sequenced from the same sample in a study of T-cell reconstitution after alpha-beta-depleted transplantation in children. Findings of the study overall: Once a year had passed after transplant, T-cell counts and diversity came mostly from newly produced T cells.

Molecular barcoding with unique molecular identifiers was used for the TCRbeta library. MiXCR was run by TCRdb on the PCR reads, yielding one entry per CDR3 protein. The data contain fewer than 350,000 distinct CDR3 sequences, roughly 7.8% of them seen just once; the ten biggest clones take up 9.1%. Their antigens remain unidentified. The sample consisted of peripheral blood, taken 360 days after TCRalphabeta/CD19-depleted stem cell transplant. Receptor source: a female patient aged 2-10 years who had a stem cell transplant for Fanconi anemia, so the T cells may come from the graft donor.

The CDR3 DNA reads TGCAGTGCTAGAGATAGTCCCTCGGGCCCTGGAAACACCATATATTTT. It is translated as CSARDSPSGPGNTIYF. The chain uses TRBV20-1 and TRBJ1-3; unclear D gene. With 0 bases removed from V and 2 bases from J, the gap between germline ends came to 14 bases. Germline V gene data show CDR1 as DFQATT and CDR2 as SNEGSKA (reference sequence). CDR3 length: 16 residues.

The chain carries TRBV12-3 or TRBV12-4 and TRBJ2-6; a possible D gene is TRBD1 (7 bases). The CDR3 is 17 amino acids. V was clipped by 2 bases and J by 4 bases, with 15 bases between them. The CDR3 protein is CASSLIGGAGGANVLTF. In nucleotides, the CDR3 is TGTGCCAGCAGTTTAATAGGGGGCGCGGGGGGGGCCAACGTCCTGACTTTC.

Many counts were recorded for this clonotype. The V and J genes are TRBV18 and TRBJ2-7, with 10 bases fitting TRBD2. Looked up from germline, CDR1 is KGHSH and CDR2 is LQKENI. V lost 3 bases to trimming and J lost 3 bases; unmatched junction nucleotides: 11. The CDR3 totals 17 residues. CDR3: CASSPLSGGPGDYEQYV. The CDR3 region has the DNA TGTGCCAGCTCACCCCTTAGCGGGGGGCCAGGAGACTACGAGCAGTACGTC.

This clonotype was seen at least ten times. DNA of the CDR3: TGTGCCAGCAGCATTGGGGGGTACGAGCAGTACTTC. It encodes CASSIGGYEQYF. V gene TRBV7-9 combines with J gene TRBJ2-7; tentative D call: TRBD2 (6 bases). Trimming took 5 bases from V and 4 from J, leaving 9 bases between them. Germline V CDR1 and CDR2: SEHNR, FQNEAQ (reference sequence). The CDR3 length is 12 residues.

This clonotype was seen at least ten times. The V call is TRBV5-1, the J call TRBJ2-7; D remains ambiguous. The CDR3 is 14 amino acids. Germline lookup yields CDR1 SGHRS and CDR2 YFSETQ. Deletions cut 0 bases from V and 2 bases from J, with 9 bases between. CDR3 DNA sequence: TGCGCCAGCAGCTTGGCCCTGGCAGCCTACGAGCAGTACTTC. Protein: CASSLALAAYEQYF.

This clonotype was picked up many times. The J gene is TRBJ2-5, the V gene TRBV5-1; D unresolved. The CDR3 has 14 amino acids. Germline CDR1 is SGHRS and CDR2 is YFSETQ. Trimming left V 0 bases short and J 1 base short, with 7 bases between. The CDR3 spells CASSLVQIQETQYF. The CDR3 DNA sequence: TGCGCCAGCAGCTTGGTCCAGATCCAAGAGACCCAGTACTTC.

This clonotype was observed many times. The chain carries TRBV4-3 and TRBJ2-6; D is unclear. V dropped 0 bases and J dropped 0 bases, with 9 bases sitting between them. Germline V gene sequence: CDR1 LGHNA, CDR2 YSLEER. This CDR3 is built from 17 residues. DNA of the CDR3: TGCGCCAGCAGCCAAGATCTGGGTCGCTCTGGGGCCAACGTCCTGACTTTC. Protein product: CASSQDLGRSGANVLTF.

There are a few counts of this clonotype. The chain recombines TRBV2 with TRBJ2-5; TRBD1 matches 8 bases. V was clipped by 4 bases and J by 3 bases; unmatched bases: 13. CDR1 and CDR2 from the germline V gene are SNHLY and FYNNEI. CDR3 length: 17 amino acids. The CDR3 nucleotides are TGTGCCAGCAGTGCCCCAGGACAGGGACCCCTGGAAGAGACCCAGTACTTC. Protein product: CASSAPGQGPLEETQYF.

This clonotype was observed a handful of times. The chain uses TRBV7-2 and TRBJ1-6; tentatively, D is TRBD1 (5 bases). Per germline, CDR1 SGHTA and CDR2 FQGNSA. The CDR3 has 12 residues. Between the trimmed V and J ends, which lost 6 bases and 8 bases, there was a span of 8 bases. The CDR3 sequence is CASRGEYSPLHF. As DNA, the CDR3 is TGTGCCAGCAGGGGGGAGTATTCACCCCTCCACTTT.

This clonotype was detected ten times or more. The rearrangement links TRBV3-1 to TRBJ2-1; TRBD1 matches 7 bases. Germline CDR1 reads LGHDT; CDR2 reads YNNKEL (reference sequence). With V trimmed by 6 bases and J by 3 bases, 8 bases remained unmatched. The CDR3 runs to 15 residues. The CDR3 loop reads CASSSDRSLYNEQFF. CDR3 sequence (DNA): TGTGCCAGCAGTTCGGACAGGTCGCTCTACAATGAGCAGTTCTTC.

This clonotype was counted ten times or more. The rearrangement uses TRBV6-5 and TRBJ2-2; TRBD2 agrees at 7 bases. The CDR3 consists of 16 residues. Trimming cost V 0 bases and J 3 bases; bases outside gene matches: 4. The germline V gene encodes CDR1 MNHEY and CDR2 SVGAGI. For the CDR3, the DNA is TGTGCCAGCAGTTACTCGTGGGACTACCACACCGGGGAGCTGTTTTTT. It encodes CASSYSWDYHTGELFF.

About this clonotype: A read error is possible here, since a much larger clone lies one base away. No conserved phenylalanine or tryptophan ends this CDR3, so it is likely a read error. The rearrangement joins TRBV28 to TRBJ2-7, with a weak D call TRBD2 (6 bases). V was shortened by 3 bases and J by 4 bases, with 10 bases between the two germline ends. The germline gives CDR1 MDHEN, CDR2 SYDVKM. This CDR3 has 13 residues. This chain's CDR3 is CASSFTGAYEQYD. The CDR3 DNA is TGTGCCAGCAGTTTTACGGGAGCATACGAGCAGTACGAC.

The chain has TRBV28 and TRBJ1-1; 8 nucleotides align to TRBD1. The germline gives CDR1 MDHEN, CDR2 SYDVKM. The CDR3 sequence is 14 residues long. The trim removed 5 bases at V and 1 base at J, leaving 3 bases unmatched. CDR3: CASSIRGRNTEAFF. CDR3 nucleotide sequence: TGTGCCAGCAGTATCAGGGGGCGGAACACTGAAGCTTTCTTT.

This clonotype has a count of ten or more. V usage is TRBV20-1 and J usage is TRBJ2-1, with 10 bases aligning to TRBD2. Trimming removed 7 bases from V and 8 bases from J; junction bases left unmatched: 5. Germline loops: CDR1 DFQATT, CDR2 SNEGSKA (reference sequence). The length of the CDR3 is 12 residues. The CDR3 reads CSVAGGRDEQFF. In DNA form, the CDR3 reads TGCAGTGTAGCGGGGGGCCGAGATGAGCAGTTCTTC.